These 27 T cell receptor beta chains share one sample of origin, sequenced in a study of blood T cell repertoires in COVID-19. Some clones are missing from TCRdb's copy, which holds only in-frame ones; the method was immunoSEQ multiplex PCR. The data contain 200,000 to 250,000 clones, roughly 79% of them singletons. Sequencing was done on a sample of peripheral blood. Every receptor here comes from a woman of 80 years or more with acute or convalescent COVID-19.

CDR3 residues: CASSSPGTGGAGGRWFF. DNA of the CDR3: TGTGCCAGCAGTTCCCCCGGGACAGGGGGCGCTGGGGGGCGGTGGTTCTTC. This chain uses TRBV28 with TRBJ2-1; 12 bases fit TRBD1. Germline CDR1 reads MDHEN; CDR2 reads SYDVKM. The CDR3 has 17 residues. J lost 15 bases, V lost 4 bases, and 19 bases had no gene match.

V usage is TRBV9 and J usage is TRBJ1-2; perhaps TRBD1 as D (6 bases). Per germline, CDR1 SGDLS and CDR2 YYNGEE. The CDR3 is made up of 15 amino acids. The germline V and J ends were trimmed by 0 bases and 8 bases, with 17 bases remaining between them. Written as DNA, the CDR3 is TGTGCCAGCAGCGTAGAAGACAGGATACCTGGAGGCTACACCTTC. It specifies CASSVEDRIPGGYTF. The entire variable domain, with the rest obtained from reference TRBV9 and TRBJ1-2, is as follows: DSGVTQTPKHLITATGQRVTLRCSPRSGDLSVYWYQQSLDQGLQFLIQYYNGEERAKGNILERFSAQQFPDLHSELNLSSLELGDSALYFCASSVEDRIPGGYTFGSGTRLTVV.

The CDR3 sequence is CASRSGGFEKLFF. The CDR3 DNA reads as TGTGCCAGCAGGTCGGGGGGATTTGAAAAACTGTTTTTT. The gene calls are TRBV2 and TRBJ1-4, with D perhaps TRBD1 (5 bases). The germline V gene encodes CDR1 SNHLY and CDR2 FYNNEI. The V and J ends lost 6 bases and 7 bases respectively, with 12 bases between them. CDR3 length: 13 amino acids.

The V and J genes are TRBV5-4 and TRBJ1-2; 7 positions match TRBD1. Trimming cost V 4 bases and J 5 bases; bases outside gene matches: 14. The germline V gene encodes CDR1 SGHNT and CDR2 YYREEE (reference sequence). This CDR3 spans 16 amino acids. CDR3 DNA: TGTGCCAGCAGCGGGACAGAAACCGATGGAAGTTATGGCTACACCTTC. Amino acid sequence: CASSGTETDGSYGYTF.

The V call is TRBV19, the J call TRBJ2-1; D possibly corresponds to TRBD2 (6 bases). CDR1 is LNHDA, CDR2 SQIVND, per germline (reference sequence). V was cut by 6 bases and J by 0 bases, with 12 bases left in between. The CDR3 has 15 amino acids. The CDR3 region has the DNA TGTGCCAGTAGGAAAGCGGGTAGCTCCTACAATGAGCAGTTCTTC. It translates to CASRKAGSSYNEQFF. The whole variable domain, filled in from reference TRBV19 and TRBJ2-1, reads DGGITQSPKYLFRKEGQNVTLSCEQNLNHDAMYWYRQDPGQGLRLIYYSQIVNDFQKGDIAEGYSVSREKKESFPLTVTSAQKNPTAFYLCASRKAGSSYNEQFFGPGTRLTVL.

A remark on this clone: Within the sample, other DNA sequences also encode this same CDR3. The CDR3 nucleotides are TGTGCCAGCAGCCTACAGGGATACACTGAAGCTTTCTTT. This codes for CASSLQGYTEAFF. This chain connects TRBV3-1 (or the pseudogene TRBV3-2) to TRBJ1-1, with D perhaps TRBD1 (6 bases). CDR1 and CDR2 from the germline V gene are LGHDT and YNNKEL (reference sequence). The CDR3 is 13 amino acids. The V and J ends lost 4 bases and 3 bases respectively, with 9 bases between them.

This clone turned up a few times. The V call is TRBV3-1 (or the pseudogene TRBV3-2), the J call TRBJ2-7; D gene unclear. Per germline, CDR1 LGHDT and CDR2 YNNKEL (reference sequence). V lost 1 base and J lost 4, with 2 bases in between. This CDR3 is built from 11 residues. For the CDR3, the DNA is TGTGCCAGCAGCCAAGCGTACGAGCAGTACTTC. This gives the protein CASSQAYEQYF.

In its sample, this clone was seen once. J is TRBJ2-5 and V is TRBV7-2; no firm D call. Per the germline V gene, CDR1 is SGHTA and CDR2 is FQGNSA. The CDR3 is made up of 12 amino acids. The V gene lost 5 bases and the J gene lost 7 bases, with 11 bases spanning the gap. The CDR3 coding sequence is TGTGCCAGCAGCCTGGGCCCAGGGACCCAGTACTTC. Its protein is CASSLGPGTQYF.

CDR3 DNA: TGTGCCAGCAGCTTCGGGGGGGGATCCATGATGAACACTGAAGCTTTCTTT. Translated: CASSFGGGSMMNTEAFF. The rearrangement uses TRBV11-2 and TRBJ1-1, with a tentative D call TRBD1 (5 bases). Trimming took 3 bases from V and 0 from J, leaving 17 bases between them. This CDR3 region has 17 residues. The germline CDR1 and CDR2 sequences are SGHAT and FQNNGV.

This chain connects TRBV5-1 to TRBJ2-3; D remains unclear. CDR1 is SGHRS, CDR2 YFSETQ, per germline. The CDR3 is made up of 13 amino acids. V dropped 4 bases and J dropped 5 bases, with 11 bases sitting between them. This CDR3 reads CASSLKTEDTQYF. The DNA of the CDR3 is TGCGCCAGCAGCCTAAAAACAGAAGATACGCAGTATTTT.

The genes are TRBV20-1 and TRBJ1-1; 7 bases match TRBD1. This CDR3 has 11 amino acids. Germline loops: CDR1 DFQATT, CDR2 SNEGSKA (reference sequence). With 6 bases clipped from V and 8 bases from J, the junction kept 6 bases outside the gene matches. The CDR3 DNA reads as TGCAGTGCATCAGACAGGGAAGAAGCTTTCTTT. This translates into CSASDREEAFF.

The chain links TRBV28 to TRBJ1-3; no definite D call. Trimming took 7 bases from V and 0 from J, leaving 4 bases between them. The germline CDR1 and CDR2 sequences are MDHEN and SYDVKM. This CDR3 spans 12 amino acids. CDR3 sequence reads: CASTLSGNTIYF. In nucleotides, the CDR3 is TGTGCCAGCACCCTCTCTGGAAACACCATATATTTT.

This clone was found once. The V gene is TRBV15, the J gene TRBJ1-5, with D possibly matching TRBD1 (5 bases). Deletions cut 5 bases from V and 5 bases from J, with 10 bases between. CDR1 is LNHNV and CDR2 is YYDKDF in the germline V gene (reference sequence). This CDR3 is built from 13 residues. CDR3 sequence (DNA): TGTGCCACCAGCGATATGACAGATCAGCCCCAGCATTTT. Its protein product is CATSDMTDQPQHF.

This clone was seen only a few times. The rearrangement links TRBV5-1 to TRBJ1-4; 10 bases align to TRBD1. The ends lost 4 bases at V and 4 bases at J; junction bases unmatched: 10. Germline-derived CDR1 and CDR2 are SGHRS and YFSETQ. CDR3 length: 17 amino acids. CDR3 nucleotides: TGCGCCAGCAGCCTCGGACAGGGGGGGCGCGGTAATGAAAAACTGTTTTTT. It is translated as CASSLGQGGRGNEKLFF. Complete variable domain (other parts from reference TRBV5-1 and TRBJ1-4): KAGVTQTPRYLIKTRGQQVTLSCSPISGHRSVSWYQQTPGQGLQFLFEYFSETQRNKGNFPGRFSGRQFSNSRSEMNVSTLELGDSALYLCASSLGQGGRGNEKLFFGSGTQLSVL.

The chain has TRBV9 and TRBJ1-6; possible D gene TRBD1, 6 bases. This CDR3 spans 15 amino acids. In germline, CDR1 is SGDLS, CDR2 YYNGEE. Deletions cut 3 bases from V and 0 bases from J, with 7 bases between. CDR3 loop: CASSDRDSYNSPLHF. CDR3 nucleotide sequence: TGTGCCAGCAGCGACAGGGACTCCTATAATTCACCCCTCCACTTT.

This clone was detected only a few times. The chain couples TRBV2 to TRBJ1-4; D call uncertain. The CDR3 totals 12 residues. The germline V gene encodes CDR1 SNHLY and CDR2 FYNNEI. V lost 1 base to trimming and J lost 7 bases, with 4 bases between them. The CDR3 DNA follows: TGTGCCAGCAGTGAAGAGAGTGAAAAACTGTTTTTT. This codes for CASSEESEKLFF. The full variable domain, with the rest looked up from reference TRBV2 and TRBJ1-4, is EPEVTQTPSHQVTQMGQEVILRCVPISNHLYFYWYRQILGQKVEFLVSFYNNEISEKSEIFDDQFSVERPDGSNFTLKIRSTKLEDSAMYFCASSEESEKLFFGSGTQLSVL.

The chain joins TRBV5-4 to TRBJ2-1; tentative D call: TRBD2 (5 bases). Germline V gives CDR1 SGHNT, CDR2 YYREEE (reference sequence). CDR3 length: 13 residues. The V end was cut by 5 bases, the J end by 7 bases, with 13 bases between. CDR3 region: CASREIGVNEQFF. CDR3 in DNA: TGTGCCAGCAGAGAAATCGGGGTTAATGAGCAGTTCTTC.

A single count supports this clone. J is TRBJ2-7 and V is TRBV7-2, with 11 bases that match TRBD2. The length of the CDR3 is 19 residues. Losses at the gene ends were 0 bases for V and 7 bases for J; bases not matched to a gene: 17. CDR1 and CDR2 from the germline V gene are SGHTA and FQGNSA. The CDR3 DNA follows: TGTGCCAGCAGCTTAGCGCGGTTATCGGCTAGCGGGAGGCTGGGGGAGCAGTACTTC. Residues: CASSLARLSASGRLGEQYF.

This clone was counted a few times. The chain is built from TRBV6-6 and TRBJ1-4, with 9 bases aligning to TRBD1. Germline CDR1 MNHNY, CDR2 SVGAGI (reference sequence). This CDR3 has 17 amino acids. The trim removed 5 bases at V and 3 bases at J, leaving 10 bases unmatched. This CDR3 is CASSRGTGRSANEKLFF. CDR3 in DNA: TGTGCCAGCAGTCGGGGGACAGGGAGGTCGGCTAATGAAAAACTGTTTTTT.

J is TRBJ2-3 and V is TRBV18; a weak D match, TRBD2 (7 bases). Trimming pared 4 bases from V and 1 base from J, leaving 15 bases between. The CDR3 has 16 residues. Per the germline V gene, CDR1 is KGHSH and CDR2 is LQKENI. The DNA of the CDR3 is TGTGCCAGCTCACTACTCCGGGGGGCGGGCACAGATACGCAGTATTTT. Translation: CASSLLRGAGTDTQYF.

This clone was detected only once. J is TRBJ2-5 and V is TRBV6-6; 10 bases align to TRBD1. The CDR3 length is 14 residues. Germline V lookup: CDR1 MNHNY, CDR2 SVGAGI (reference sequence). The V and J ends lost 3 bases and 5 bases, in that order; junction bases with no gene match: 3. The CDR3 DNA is TGTGCCAGCAGTTATTGGACAGGGGGGGAGACCCAGTACTTC. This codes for CASSYWTGGETQYF.

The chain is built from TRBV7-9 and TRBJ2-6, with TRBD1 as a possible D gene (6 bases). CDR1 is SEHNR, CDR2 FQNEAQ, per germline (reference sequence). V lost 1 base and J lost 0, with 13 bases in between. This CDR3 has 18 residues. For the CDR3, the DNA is TGTGCCAGCAGCTTAGATCCAGGGGCCTACTCTGGGGCCAACGTCCTGACTTTC. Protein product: CASSLDPGAYSGANVLTF.

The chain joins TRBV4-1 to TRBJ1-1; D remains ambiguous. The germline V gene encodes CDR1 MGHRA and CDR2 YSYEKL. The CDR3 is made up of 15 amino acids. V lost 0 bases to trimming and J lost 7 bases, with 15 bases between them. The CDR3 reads CASSQDVQQNREAFF. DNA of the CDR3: TGCGCCAGCAGCCAAGATGTCCAACAGAACCGTGAAGCTTTCTTT.

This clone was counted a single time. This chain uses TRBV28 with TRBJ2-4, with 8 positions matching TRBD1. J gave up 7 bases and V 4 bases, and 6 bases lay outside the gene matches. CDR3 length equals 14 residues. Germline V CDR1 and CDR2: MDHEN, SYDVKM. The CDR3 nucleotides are TGTGCCAGCAGTTCAACTACAGGGGGGAACATTCAGTACTTC. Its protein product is CASSSTTGGNIQYF. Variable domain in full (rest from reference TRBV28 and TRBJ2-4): DVKVTQSSRYLVKRTGEKVFLECVQDMDHENMFWYRQDPGLGLRLIYFSYDVKMKEKGDIPEGYSVSREKKERFSLILESASTNQTSMYLCASSSTTGGNIQYFGAGTRLSVL.

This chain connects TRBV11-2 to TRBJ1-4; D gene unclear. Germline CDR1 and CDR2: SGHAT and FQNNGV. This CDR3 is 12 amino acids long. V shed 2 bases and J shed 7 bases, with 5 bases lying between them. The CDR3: CASSLTGEKLFF. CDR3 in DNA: TGTGCCAGCAGCTTAACCGGTGAAAAACTGTTTTTT.

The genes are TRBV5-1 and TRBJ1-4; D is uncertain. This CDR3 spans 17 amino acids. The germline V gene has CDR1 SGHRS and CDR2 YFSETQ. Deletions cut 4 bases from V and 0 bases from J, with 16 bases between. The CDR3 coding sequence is TGCGCCAGCAGCAACCGACCCACACAGCCAACTAATGAAAAACTGTTTTTT. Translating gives CASSNRPTQPTNEKLFF.

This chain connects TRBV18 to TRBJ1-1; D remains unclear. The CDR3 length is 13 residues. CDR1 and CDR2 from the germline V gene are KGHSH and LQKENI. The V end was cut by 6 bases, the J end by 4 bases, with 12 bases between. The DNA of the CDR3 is TGTGCCAGCTCCCCAACGTTGAGCACTGAAGCTTTCTTT. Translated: CASSPTLSTEAFF.